The T cell receptor (beta chain) under discussion was sequenced for a study of long-term antiretroviral therapy in people with HIV. Study-wide background: By about a decade, the earliest samples predate the 2015 immediate-ART recommendation.

Regarding this clone: Its antigen is still unknown.

Sequencing relied on immunoSEQ assay v3.0, run at survey level. Assay: immunoSEQ multiplex PCR; the TCRdb copy retains only in-frame clones and omits some. The sample has roughly 28,000 clones, over 90% seen once. Post-ART PBMC samples numbered at least two per donor, and pre-ART ones at least one. Per germline, CDR1 LNHNV and CDR2 YYDKDF (reference sequence). V was trimmed by 0 bases and J by 5 bases, leaving 13 bases between them. CDR3 length: 15 residues. General study results and limits: With ART, diversity went up but was still lower than in transplant donor controls.

The sample here was unsorted PBMCs, taken 6.2 years after starting antiretroviral therapy. The TCR sequence derives from a man aged 40-49 years with HIV. The chain has TRBV15 and TRBJ1-2; D is ambiguous. Here the CDR3 DNA reads TGTGCCACCAGCAGAGATCGGGCGTCTGGGTATGGCTACACCTTC. This encodes CATSRDRASGYGYTF.